The clone carrying this TCR beta chain appeared a few times. The V gene lost 5 bases and the J gene lost 0 bases, with 10 bases spanning the gap. The CDR3 has 14 amino acids. From germline, CDR1 is ENHRY and CDR2 SYGVKD. TCRdb's table, derived via immunoSEQ multiplex PCR, lists solely in-frame clones and lacks some. The repertoire holds 70,000 to 95,000 clones, with 80% to 90% as singletons. These data belong to a study of OX40 agonist ivuxolimab in advanced cancers. This chain links TRBV10-3 with TRBJ1-1; D is undetermined. The source material was CD4+ or CD8+ T cells sorted from blood, sampled in a trial of the OX40 agonist ivuxolimab. The sequence derives from an adult with an advanced solid tumor such as melanoma, head and neck, liver or kidney cancer. The CDR3 bases are TGTGCCATCAGTACTTCCTCGGTGAACACTGAAGCTTTCTTT. The encoded protein is CAISTSSVNTEAFF.